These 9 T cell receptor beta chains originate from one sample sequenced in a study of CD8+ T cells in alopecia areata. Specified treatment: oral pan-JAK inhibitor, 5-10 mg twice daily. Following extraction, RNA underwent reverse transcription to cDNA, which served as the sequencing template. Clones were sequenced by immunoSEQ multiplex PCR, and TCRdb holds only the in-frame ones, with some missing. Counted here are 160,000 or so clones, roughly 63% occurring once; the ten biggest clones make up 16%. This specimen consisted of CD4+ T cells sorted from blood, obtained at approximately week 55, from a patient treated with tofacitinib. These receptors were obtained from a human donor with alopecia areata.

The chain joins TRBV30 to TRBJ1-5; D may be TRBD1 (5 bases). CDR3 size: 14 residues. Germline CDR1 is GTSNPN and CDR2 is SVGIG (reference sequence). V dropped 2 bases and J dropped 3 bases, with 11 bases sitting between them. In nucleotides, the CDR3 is TGTGCCTGGAGTCCGGACGGGACCAATCAGCCCCAGCATTTT. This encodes CAWSPDGTNQPQHF.

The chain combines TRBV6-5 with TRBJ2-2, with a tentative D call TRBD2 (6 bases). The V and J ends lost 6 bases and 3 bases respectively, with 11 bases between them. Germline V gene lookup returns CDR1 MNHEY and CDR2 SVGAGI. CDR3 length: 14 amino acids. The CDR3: CASRTSLDTGELFF. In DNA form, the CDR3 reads TGTGCCAGCAGGACTAGTTTGGACACCGGGGAGCTGTTTTTT.

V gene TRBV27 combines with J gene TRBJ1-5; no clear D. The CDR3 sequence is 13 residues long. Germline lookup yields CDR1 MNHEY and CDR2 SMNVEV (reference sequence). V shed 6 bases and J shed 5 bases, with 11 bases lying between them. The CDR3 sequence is CASRKDPDQPQHF. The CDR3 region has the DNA TGTGCCAGCAGAAAAGACCCAGATCAGCCCCAGCATTTT.

CDR3 protein: CATTPVRGNYGYTF. CDR3 DNA: TGTGCCACTACTCCCGTCAGGGGGAACTATGGCTACACCTTC. The rearrangement uses TRBV10-3 and TRBJ1-2; TRBD1 matches at 7 bases. Germline V gives CDR1 ENHRY, CDR2 SYGVKD. CDR3 length: 14 residues. V lost 10 bases and J lost 2; bases outside the gene matches: 10.

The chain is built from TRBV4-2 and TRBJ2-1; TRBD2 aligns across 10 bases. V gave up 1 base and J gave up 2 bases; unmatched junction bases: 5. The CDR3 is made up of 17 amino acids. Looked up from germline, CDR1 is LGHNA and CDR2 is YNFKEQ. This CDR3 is CASSQGVLAGTYNEQFF. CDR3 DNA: TGTGCCAGCAGCCAAGGAGTACTAGCGGGGACCTACAATGAGCAGTTCTTC.

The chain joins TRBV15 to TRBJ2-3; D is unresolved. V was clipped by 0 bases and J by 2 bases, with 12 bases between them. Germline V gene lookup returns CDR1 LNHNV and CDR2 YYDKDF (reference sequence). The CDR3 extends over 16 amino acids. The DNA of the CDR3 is TGTGCCACCAGCAGAGATAATCCGCAACTCACAGATACGCAGTATTTT. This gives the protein CATSRDNPQLTDTQYF.

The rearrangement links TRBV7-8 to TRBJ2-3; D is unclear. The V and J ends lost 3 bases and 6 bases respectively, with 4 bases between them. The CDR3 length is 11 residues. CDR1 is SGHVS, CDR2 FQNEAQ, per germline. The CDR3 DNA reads TGTGCCAGCAGCTTTGTGGATACGCAGTATTTT. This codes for CASSFVDTQYF. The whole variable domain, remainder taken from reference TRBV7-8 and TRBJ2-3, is GAGVSQSPRYKVAKRGQDVALRCDPISGHVSLFWYQQALGQGPEFLTYFQNEAQLDKSGLPSDRFFAERPEGSVSTLKIQRTQQEDSAVYLCASSFVDTQYFGPGTRLTVL.

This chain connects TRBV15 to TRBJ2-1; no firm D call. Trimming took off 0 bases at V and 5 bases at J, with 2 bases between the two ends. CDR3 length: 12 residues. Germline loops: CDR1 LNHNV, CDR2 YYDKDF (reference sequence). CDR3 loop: CATSRDDNEQFF. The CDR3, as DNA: TGTGCCACCAGCAGAGACGACAATGAGCAGTTCTTC. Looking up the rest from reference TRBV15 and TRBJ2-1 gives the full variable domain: DAMVIQNPRYQVTQFGKPVTLSCSQTLNHNVMYWYQQKSSQAPKLLFHYYDKDFNNEADTPDNFQSRRPNTSFCFLDIRSPGLGDTAMYLCATSRDDNEQFFGPGTRLTVL.

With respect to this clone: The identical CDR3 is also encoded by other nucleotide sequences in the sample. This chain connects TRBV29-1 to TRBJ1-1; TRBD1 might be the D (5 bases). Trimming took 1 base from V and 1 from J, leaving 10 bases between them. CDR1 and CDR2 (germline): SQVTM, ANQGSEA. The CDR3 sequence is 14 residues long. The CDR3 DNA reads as TGCAGCGTTGAAGGGGGCACTCCGAACACTGAAGCTTTCTTT. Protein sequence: CSVEGGTPNTEAFF.